The rows below give T cell receptor beta chains drawn from one sample of a study of OX40 agonist ivuxolimab in advanced cancers. TCRdb's table, derived via immunoSEQ multiplex PCR, lists solely in-frame clones and lacks some. The sample has 50,000 to 80,000 clones, about 88% seen once. This sample comprised CD4+ or CD8+ T cells sorted from blood, obtained in a trial of the OX40 agonist ivuxolimab. These receptors came from an adult with an advanced solid tumor such as melanoma, head and neck, liver or kidney cancer. The conserved cysteine and the conserved F or W are not part of the CDR3 here. Expanded clones are given a class, and other clones once, few, many or no size at all.

TRBV5-5,NA,TRBJ2-2,ASSLVSSGELF
TRBV6-1,NA,TRBJ1-1,ASSATVMNTEAF
TRBV7-8,once,TRBJ2-3,ASSRERTDTQY
TRBV2,few,TRBJ1-2,ASSEEGYGYT
TRBV2,NA,TRBJ2-5,ASSSEQETQY
TRBV4-1,NA,TRBJ2-5,ASSQARAGTQY
TRBV6-6,NA,TRBJ2-7,ASSFGLAYEQY
TRBV28,NA,TRBJ2-1,ASQGGLDEQF
TRBV12-5,few,TRBJ2-7,ARRWEQY
TRBV18,once,TRBJ1-4,ASSPPMGFGEKLF
TRBV14,NA,TRBJ2-3,ASSPRETFLGTDTQY
TRBV5-6,few,TRBJ2-1,ASSLVRAGGPPLKQF
TRBV29-1,NA,TRBJ2-1,SVGAGAGLNEQF
TRBV5-3,NA,TRBJ1-5,ANLLQGLSHRNQPQH
TRBV19,NA,TRBJ2-7,ASSKGMSSYEQY
TRBV28,NA,TRBJ1-4,ASSPLGGDYEKLF
TRBV2,NA,TRBJ2-2,ASSEVRLGLAVTGELF
TRBV19,NA,TRBJ1-1,ASSMRSEAF
TRBV14,NA,TRBJ2-1,ASSQLGEVGEQF
TRBV2,NA,TRBJ1-6,ASKTGESPLH
TRBV7-9,few,TRBJ2-1,ASSLWGGAEQF
TRBV19,NA,TRBJ2-7,ASSMPGHKLYEQY
TRBV7-9,NA,TRBJ2-3,ASSLGAGGRNTQY
TRBV5-1,once,TRBJ1-6,ASSSATYNSPLH
TRBV15,NA,TRBJ2-7,ATSRVPDSYEQY